One sample yielded the 30 T cell receptor beta chains listed below, sequenced in a study of human T cells and chemical hapten exposure. Time point here: pre-sensitization, week 0. Described treatment: therapeutic diphenylcyclopropenone sensitization with weekly scalp DPC. TCRdb re-called the RACE reads through MiXCR, storing one row per CDR3 protein. The table lists approximately 260,000 distinct CDR3 sequences, about 8.6% of them singletons. Specimen: whole blood, collected in connection with sensitization to the hapten diphenylcyclopropenone (DPC). The receptor set was obtained from a woman between 35 and 50 years old with alopecia areata. Some clones in this sample may be carry-over from other donors' samples.

CDR3 protein: CSAAWEGTDTQYF. CDR3 DNA sequence: TGCAGTGCTGCGTGGGAGGGAACAGATACGCAGTATTTT. The rearrangement uses TRBV20-1 and TRBJ2-3; TRBD2 matches at 7 bases. The CDR3 is 13 amino acids. The trim removed 5 bases at V and 3 bases at J, leaving 5 bases unmatched. CDR1 and CDR2 from the germline V gene are DFQATT and SNEGSKA (reference sequence).

This clonotype was counted only a few times. The chain links TRBV29-1 to TRBJ2-7; 7 nucleotides agree with TRBD1. CDR1 SQVTM and CDR2 ANQGSEA come from the germline V gene. J lost 2 bases, V lost 4 bases, and 11 bases had no gene match. CDR3 length: 15 residues. CDR3: CSVVSHGRGTYEQYF. DNA of the CDR3: TGCAGCGTTGTATCGCATGGCAGGGGGACCTACGAGCAGTACTTC.

In this sample, this clonotype turned up a few times. The V and J genes are TRBV6-2 or TRBV6-3 and TRBJ1-3, with D hard to call. There are 15 residues in the CDR3. The germline CDR1 and CDR2 sequences are MNHEY and SVGEGT. V lost 2 bases and J lost 6, with 14 bases in between. The CDR3 protein is CASSYRVASENTIYF. CDR3 coding DNA: TGTGCCAGCAGTTACAGGGTCGCCTCCGAAAACACCATATATTTT.

This clonotype was counted between two and nine times. The CDR3 nucleotides read TGCAGTGCTAGAGATAGGGTCCTGGGGCAAGAGACCCAGTACTTC. Protein product: CSARDRVLGQETQYF. The V gene is TRBV20-1, the J gene TRBJ2-5; unclear D gene. This CDR3 contains 15 residues. Trimming pared 0 bases from V and 2 bases from J, leaving 13 bases between. Germline CDR1 and CDR2: DFQATT and SNEGSKA (reference sequence).

The chain couples TRBV5-4 to TRBJ1-3; tentative D call: TRBD1 (5 bases). The CDR3 spans 16 residues. V was trimmed by 4 bases and J by 0 bases, leaving 14 bases between them. Germline lookup yields CDR1 SGHNT and CDR2 YYREEE (reference sequence). DNA for the CDR3: TGTGCCAGCAGCGCGATGGGGCCCCGCTCTGGAAACACCATATATTTT. Its translation is CASSAMGPRSGNTIYF.

This clonotype was observed a handful of times. This chain links TRBV20-1 with TRBJ2-5, with TRBD1 matching over 8 bases. Germline CDR1 reads DFQATT; CDR2 reads SNEGSKA (reference sequence). This CDR3 has 12 residues. Losses at the gene ends were 5 bases for V and 4 bases for J; bases not matched to a gene: 3. In DNA form, the CDR3 reads TGCAGTGCTCATACAGGGGGAGAGACCCAGTACTTC. Translating gives CSAHTGGETQYF.

The rearrangement joins TRBV19 to TRBJ2-7; 11 bases agree with TRBD2. Germline V gives CDR1 LNHDA, CDR2 SQIVND (reference sequence). This CDR3 is built from 17 residues. Losses at the gene ends were 4 bases for V and 3 bases for J; bases not matched to a gene: 11. CDR3 bases: TGTGCCAGTAGTAGATCCTCGGGACTAGCGGAAGTCTACGAGCAGTACTTC. The encoded protein is CASSRSSGLAEVYEQYF.

Only a few counts were recorded for this clonotype. The chain recombines TRBV7-2 with TRBJ2-1; D is ambiguous. This CDR3 has 14 amino acids. Germline assignment: CDR1 SGHTA and CDR2 FQGNSA. Between the trimmed V and J ends, which lost 5 bases and 9 bases, there was a span of 17 bases. The CDR3 DNA is TGTGCCAGCAGCCTAATATCACAGCCCCCTGAGCAGTTCTTC. Encoded protein: CASSLISQPPEQFF.

The chain combines TRBV5-1 with TRBJ1-6; 8 bases match TRBD1. The V segment lost 0 bases and the J segment 10 bases; nucleotides outside the gene matches: 6. Germline CDR1 is SGHRS and CDR2 is YFSETQ. The CDR3 has 15 residues. DNA for the CDR3: TGCGCCAGCAGCTTGGTCTCAGGGGGCGGGTCACCCCTCCACTTT. Residues: CASSLVSGGGSPLHF.

The chain combines TRBV28 with TRBJ2-3; D is perhaps TRBD1 (6 bases). The CDR3 has 17 amino acids. The V and J ends lost 5 bases and 0 bases respectively, with 18 bases between them. Germline V gene data show CDR1 as MDHEN and CDR2 as SYDVKM. CDR3 coding DNA: TGTGCCAGCAGTGCACATGGACAGCCTTCCAGCACAGATACGCAGTATTTT. This encodes CASSAHGQPSSTDTQYF.

This clonotype was picked up many times. The chain is built from TRBV7-2 and TRBJ1-3, with D unresolved. V was shortened by 2 bases and J by 0 bases, with 11 bases between the two germline ends. Germline V CDR1 and CDR2: SGHTA, FQGNSA. The CDR3 is 16 residues long. The CDR3: CASSLLVSNSGNTIYF. In DNA form, the CDR3 reads TGTGCCAGCAGCTTACTGGTCTCGAACTCTGGAAACACCATATATTTT.

V is TRBV20-1 and J is TRBJ2-7; 7 bases agree with TRBD2. The CDR3 length is 14 residues. Germline V gene lookup returns CDR1 DFQATT and CDR2 SNEGSKA (reference sequence). The J segment lost 6 bases and the V segment lost 0 bases, leaving 8 bases of the junction unmatched. The CDR3 loop is CSARDLGREGEQYF. In nucleotides, the CDR3 is TGCAGTGCTAGAGATCTTGGCAGGGAGGGCGAGCAGTACTTC.

This clonotype was counted between two and nine times. The DNA of the CDR3 is TGCGCCAGCAGCTTGGGACAGACCACTGAAGCTTTCTTT. Protein sequence: CASSLGQTTEAFF. V usage is TRBV5-1 and J usage is TRBJ1-1; D possibly corresponds to TRBD1 (5 bases). The germline V gene encodes CDR1 SGHRS and CDR2 YFSETQ. The CDR3 runs to 13 residues. Trimming removed 0 bases at V and 4 bases at J, with 7 bases between.

In this sample, this clonotype turned up a few times. CDR3 in DNA: TGTGCCAGCAGCCAAGGTGCCTTCGGAGGCAATCAGCCCCAGCATTTT. Translated, it gives CASSQGAFGGNQPQHF. This chain links TRBV3-1 with TRBJ1-5; D ambiguous. V gave up 1 base and J gave up 2 bases, with 12 bases separating them. This CDR3 spans 16 amino acids. Germline assignment: CDR1 LGHDT and CDR2 YNNKEL (reference sequence). Based on the CDR3 plus reference TRBV3-1 and TRBJ1-5, the full variable domain is DTAVSQTPKYLVTQMGNDKSIKCEQNLGHDTMYWYKQDSKKFLKIMFSYNNKELIINETVPNRFSPKSPDKAHLNLHINSLELGDSAVYFCASSQGAFGGNQPQHFGDGTRLSIL.

This clonotype has a count of ten or more. The V gene is TRBV7-2, the J gene TRBJ2-7; weak D call: TRBD2 (5 bases). The length of the CDR3 is 13 residues. Germline CDR1 and CDR2: SGHTA and FQGNSA. V shed 7 bases and J shed 2 bases, with 12 bases lying between them. Written as DNA, the CDR3 is TGTGCCAGCACCGTCAGCGGCCCCTACGAGCAGTACTTC. It yields the protein CASTVSGPYEQYF.

V usage is TRBV10-3 and J usage is TRBJ1-5; TRBD1 is a possible D gene (5 bases). V lost 10 bases and J lost 0, with 22 bases in between. The CDR3 length is 17 residues. The germline V gene has CDR1 ENHRY and CDR2 SYGVKD. CDR3 coding DNA: TGTGCCACCTGGAGGGGTGGGACCACAAATAGCAATCAGCCCCAGCATTTT. This sequence encodes CATWRGGTTNSNQPQHF.

This clonotype occurred a few times. The chain combines TRBV28 with TRBJ2-5; 7 bases are shared with TRBD2. The V and J ends lost 8 bases and 5 bases, in that order; junction bases with no gene match: 11. The CDR3 length is 14 residues. The germline CDR1 and CDR2 sequences are MDHEN and SYDVKM. CDR3 residues: CASSLGGSLETQYF. CDR3 DNA: TGTGCCAGCTCACTCGGGGGGTCCCTCGAGACCCAGTACTTC.

The table lists this clonotype with a few counts. The V call is TRBV20-1, the J call TRBJ1-5, with D unresolved. The CDR3 consists of 15 residues. The germline V gene has CDR1 DFQATT and CDR2 SNEGSKA (reference sequence). V lost 8 bases to trimming and J lost 2 bases, with 19 bases between them. CDR3 protein: CSPSGGEAGNQPQHF. CDR3 DNA: TGCAGTCCCTCCGGTGGTGAAGCGGGCAATCAGCCCCAGCATTTT.

This rearrangement joins TRBV29-1 to TRBJ2-1; 10 bases are shared with TRBD2. V lost 3 bases, J lost 7 bases, and 6 bases stayed unmatched. Germline V gene sequence: CDR1 SQVTM, CDR2 ANQGSEA. The CDR3 is 14 residues long. The DNA of the CDR3 is TGCAGCGTTGAGGGACTAGCGTTGGAGAATGAGCAGTTCTTC. It translates to CSVEGLALENEQFF.

J is TRBJ1-5 and V is TRBV18; 9 bases fit TRBD1. Trimming removed 4 bases from V and 0 bases from J; junction bases left unmatched: 4. Germline CDR1 KGHSH, CDR2 LQKENI. The CDR3 extends over 16 amino acids. CDR3 in amino acids: CASSLGQGPSNQPQHF. Here the CDR3 DNA reads TGTGCCAGCTCACTAGGACAGGGGCCTAGCAATCAGCCCCAGCATTTT.

J is TRBJ2-3 and V is TRBV6-2 or TRBV6-3; TRBD2 matches at 14 bases. Germline V CDR1 and CDR2: MNHEY, SVGEGT. There are 18 residues in the CDR3. Losses at the gene ends were 6 bases for V and 4 bases for J; bases not matched to a gene: 12. CDR3 sequence: CASSSRGTSGSLPDTQYF. DNA of the CDR3: TGTGCCAGCAGCAGCCGCGGGACTAGCGGGAGTTTGCCAGATACGCAGTATTTT.

This clonotype was seen a handful of times. CDR3 in DNA: TGTGCCAGCAGCCAAGATAGGGCTAGCGCGAACACCGGGGAGCTGTTTTTT. Its translation is CASSQDRASANTGELFF. The chain couples TRBV4-2 to TRBJ2-2, with D possibly TRBD2 on 6 matching bases. Trimming removed 0 bases at V and 0 bases at J, with 11 bases between. Germline CDR1 LGHNA, CDR2 YNFKEQ. This CDR3 is 17 amino acids long.

This clonotype occurred once. The junction does not match germline at one end; this may be a read error. J is TRBJ2-5 and V is TRBV24-1; no reliable D call. The CDR3 extends over 13 amino acids. Germline values: CDR1 KGHDR, CDR2 SFDVKD. CDR3 sequence reads: CVTSDFPEETQYF. The CDR3 DNA follows: TGTGTCACCAGTGATTTTCCGGAAGAGACCCAGTACTTC.

This clonotype was recorded a few times. The chain links TRBV7-9 to TRBJ2-1; D is possibly TRBD2 (6 bases). The V end was cut by 5 bases, the J end by 7 bases, with 18 bases between. The CDR3 contains 15 residues. Per the germline V gene, CDR1 is SEHNR and CDR2 is FQNEAQ (reference sequence). CDR3 nucleotides: TGTGCCAGCAGCGCTAGCGCTGCGGGGAGGAATGAGCAGTTCTTC. It yields the protein CASSASAAGRNEQFF.

This clonotype was seen only a few times. J is TRBJ2-2 and V is TRBV12-3 or TRBV12-4, with 9 bases aligning to TRBD2. Trimming removed 6 bases from V and 0 bases from J; junction bases left unmatched: 11. The CDR3 has 18 residues. CDR3: CASSPLAGRGANTGELFF. Written as DNA, the CDR3 is TGTGCCAGCAGCCCGCTAGCGGGAAGGGGGGCGAACACCGGGGAGCTGTTTTTT.

There are a few counts of this clonotype. The chain has TRBV24-1 and TRBJ2-1; TRBD1 matches 11 bases. The CDR3 loop spans 15 amino acids. Germline assignment: CDR1 KGHDR and CDR2 SFDVKD. The V segment lost 9 bases and the J segment 5 bases; nucleotides outside the gene matches: 8. CDR3 sequence reads: CATEAGTGGNNEQFF. In DNA form, the CDR3 reads TGTGCCACCGAGGCCGGGACAGGGGGAAACAATGAGCAGTTCTTC.

The genes are TRBV30 and TRBJ2-1; 8 nucleotides agree with TRBD2. The germline V gene encodes CDR1 GTSNPN and CDR2 SVGIG (reference sequence). CDR3 length equals 13 residues. After removal of 0 bases from V and 9 bases from J, the junction contained 4 bases not matched to a gene. The CDR3 reads CAWSVTAGAEQFF. CDR3 DNA: TGTGCCTGGAGTGTAACAGCGGGGGCTGAGCAGTTCTTC.

In its sample, this clonotype was seen a few times. The chain joins TRBV7-9 to TRBJ2-3; 7 nucleotides align to TRBD1. J lost 0 bases, V lost 4 bases, and 1 base had no gene match. CDR3 length: 14 residues. Per germline, CDR1 SEHNR and CDR2 FQNEAQ (reference sequence). DNA for the CDR3: TGTGCCAGCAGCTGGGACAGTAGCACAGATACGCAGTATTTT. The encoded protein is CASSWDSSTDTQYF. Looking up the rest from reference TRBV7-9 and TRBJ2-3 gives the full variable domain: DTGVSQNPRHKITKRGQNVTFRCDPISEHNRLYWYRQTLGQGPEFLTYFQNEAQLEKSRLLSDRFSAERPKGSFSTLEIQRTEQGDSAMYLCASSWDSSTDTQYFGPGTRLTVL.

The chain employs TRBV7-2 and TRBJ2-7; D gene uncertain. Trimming took off 5 bases at V and 7 bases at J, with 18 bases between the two ends. There are 14 residues in the CDR3. Germline V lookup: CDR1 SGHTA, CDR2 FQGNSA. DNA of the CDR3: TGTGCCAGCAGCCCCGGGTCGCAAGAAAGGGAGCAGTACTTC. Translating it yields CASSPGSQEREQYF.

This clonotype was detected only a few times. The chain employs TRBV12-3 or TRBV12-4 and TRBJ1-6, with D possibly matching TRBD1 (6 bases). Trimming left V 2 bases short and J 7 bases short, with 9 bases between. This CDR3 is built from 14 residues. CDR3: CASSLRTVNSPLHF. DNA for the CDR3: TGTGCCAGCAGTTTAAGGACAGTCAATTCACCCCTCCACTTT.